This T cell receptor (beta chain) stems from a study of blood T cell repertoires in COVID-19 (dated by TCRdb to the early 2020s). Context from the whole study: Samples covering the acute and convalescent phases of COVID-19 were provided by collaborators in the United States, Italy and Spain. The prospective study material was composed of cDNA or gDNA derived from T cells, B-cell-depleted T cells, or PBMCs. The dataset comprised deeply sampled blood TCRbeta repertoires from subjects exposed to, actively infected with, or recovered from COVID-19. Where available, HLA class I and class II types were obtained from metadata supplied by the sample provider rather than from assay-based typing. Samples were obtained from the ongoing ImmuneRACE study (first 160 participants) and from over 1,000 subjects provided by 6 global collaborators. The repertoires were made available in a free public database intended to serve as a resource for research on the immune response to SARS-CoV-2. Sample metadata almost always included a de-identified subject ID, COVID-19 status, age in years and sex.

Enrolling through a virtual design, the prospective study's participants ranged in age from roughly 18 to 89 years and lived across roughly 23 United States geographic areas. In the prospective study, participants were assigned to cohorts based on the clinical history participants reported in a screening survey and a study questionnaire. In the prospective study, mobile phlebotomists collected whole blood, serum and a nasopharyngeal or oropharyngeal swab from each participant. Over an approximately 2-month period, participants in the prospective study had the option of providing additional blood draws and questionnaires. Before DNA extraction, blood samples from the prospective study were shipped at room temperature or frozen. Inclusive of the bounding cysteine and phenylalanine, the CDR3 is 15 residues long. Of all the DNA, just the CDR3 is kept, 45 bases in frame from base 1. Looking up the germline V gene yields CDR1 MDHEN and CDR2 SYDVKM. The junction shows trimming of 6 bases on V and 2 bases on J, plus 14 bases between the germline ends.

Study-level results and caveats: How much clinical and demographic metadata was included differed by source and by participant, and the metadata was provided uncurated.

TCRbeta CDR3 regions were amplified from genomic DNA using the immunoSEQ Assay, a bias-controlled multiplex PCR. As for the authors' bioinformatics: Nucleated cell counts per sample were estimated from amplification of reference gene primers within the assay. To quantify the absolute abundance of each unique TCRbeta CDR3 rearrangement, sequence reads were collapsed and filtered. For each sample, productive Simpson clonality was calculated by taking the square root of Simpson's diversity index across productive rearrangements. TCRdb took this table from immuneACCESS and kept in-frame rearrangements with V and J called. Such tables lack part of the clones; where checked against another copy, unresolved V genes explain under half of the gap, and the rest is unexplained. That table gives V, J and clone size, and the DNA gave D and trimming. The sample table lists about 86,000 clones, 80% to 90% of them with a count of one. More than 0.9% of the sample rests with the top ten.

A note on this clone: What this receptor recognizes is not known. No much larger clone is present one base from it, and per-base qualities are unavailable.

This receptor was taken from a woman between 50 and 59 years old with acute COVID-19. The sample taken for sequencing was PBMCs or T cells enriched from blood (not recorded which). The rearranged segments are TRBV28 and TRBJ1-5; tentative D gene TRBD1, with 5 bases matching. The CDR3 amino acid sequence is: CASSLLAQGNQPQHF. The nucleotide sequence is TGTGCCAGCAGCCTTCTGGCACAGGGCAATCAGCCCCAGCATTTT. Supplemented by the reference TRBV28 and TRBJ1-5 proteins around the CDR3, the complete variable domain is DVKVTQSSRYLVKRTGEKVFLECVQDMDHENMFWYRQDPGLGLRLIYFSYDVKMKEKGDIPEGYSVSREKKERFSLILESASTNQTSMYLCASSLLAQGNQPQHFGDGTRLSIL.